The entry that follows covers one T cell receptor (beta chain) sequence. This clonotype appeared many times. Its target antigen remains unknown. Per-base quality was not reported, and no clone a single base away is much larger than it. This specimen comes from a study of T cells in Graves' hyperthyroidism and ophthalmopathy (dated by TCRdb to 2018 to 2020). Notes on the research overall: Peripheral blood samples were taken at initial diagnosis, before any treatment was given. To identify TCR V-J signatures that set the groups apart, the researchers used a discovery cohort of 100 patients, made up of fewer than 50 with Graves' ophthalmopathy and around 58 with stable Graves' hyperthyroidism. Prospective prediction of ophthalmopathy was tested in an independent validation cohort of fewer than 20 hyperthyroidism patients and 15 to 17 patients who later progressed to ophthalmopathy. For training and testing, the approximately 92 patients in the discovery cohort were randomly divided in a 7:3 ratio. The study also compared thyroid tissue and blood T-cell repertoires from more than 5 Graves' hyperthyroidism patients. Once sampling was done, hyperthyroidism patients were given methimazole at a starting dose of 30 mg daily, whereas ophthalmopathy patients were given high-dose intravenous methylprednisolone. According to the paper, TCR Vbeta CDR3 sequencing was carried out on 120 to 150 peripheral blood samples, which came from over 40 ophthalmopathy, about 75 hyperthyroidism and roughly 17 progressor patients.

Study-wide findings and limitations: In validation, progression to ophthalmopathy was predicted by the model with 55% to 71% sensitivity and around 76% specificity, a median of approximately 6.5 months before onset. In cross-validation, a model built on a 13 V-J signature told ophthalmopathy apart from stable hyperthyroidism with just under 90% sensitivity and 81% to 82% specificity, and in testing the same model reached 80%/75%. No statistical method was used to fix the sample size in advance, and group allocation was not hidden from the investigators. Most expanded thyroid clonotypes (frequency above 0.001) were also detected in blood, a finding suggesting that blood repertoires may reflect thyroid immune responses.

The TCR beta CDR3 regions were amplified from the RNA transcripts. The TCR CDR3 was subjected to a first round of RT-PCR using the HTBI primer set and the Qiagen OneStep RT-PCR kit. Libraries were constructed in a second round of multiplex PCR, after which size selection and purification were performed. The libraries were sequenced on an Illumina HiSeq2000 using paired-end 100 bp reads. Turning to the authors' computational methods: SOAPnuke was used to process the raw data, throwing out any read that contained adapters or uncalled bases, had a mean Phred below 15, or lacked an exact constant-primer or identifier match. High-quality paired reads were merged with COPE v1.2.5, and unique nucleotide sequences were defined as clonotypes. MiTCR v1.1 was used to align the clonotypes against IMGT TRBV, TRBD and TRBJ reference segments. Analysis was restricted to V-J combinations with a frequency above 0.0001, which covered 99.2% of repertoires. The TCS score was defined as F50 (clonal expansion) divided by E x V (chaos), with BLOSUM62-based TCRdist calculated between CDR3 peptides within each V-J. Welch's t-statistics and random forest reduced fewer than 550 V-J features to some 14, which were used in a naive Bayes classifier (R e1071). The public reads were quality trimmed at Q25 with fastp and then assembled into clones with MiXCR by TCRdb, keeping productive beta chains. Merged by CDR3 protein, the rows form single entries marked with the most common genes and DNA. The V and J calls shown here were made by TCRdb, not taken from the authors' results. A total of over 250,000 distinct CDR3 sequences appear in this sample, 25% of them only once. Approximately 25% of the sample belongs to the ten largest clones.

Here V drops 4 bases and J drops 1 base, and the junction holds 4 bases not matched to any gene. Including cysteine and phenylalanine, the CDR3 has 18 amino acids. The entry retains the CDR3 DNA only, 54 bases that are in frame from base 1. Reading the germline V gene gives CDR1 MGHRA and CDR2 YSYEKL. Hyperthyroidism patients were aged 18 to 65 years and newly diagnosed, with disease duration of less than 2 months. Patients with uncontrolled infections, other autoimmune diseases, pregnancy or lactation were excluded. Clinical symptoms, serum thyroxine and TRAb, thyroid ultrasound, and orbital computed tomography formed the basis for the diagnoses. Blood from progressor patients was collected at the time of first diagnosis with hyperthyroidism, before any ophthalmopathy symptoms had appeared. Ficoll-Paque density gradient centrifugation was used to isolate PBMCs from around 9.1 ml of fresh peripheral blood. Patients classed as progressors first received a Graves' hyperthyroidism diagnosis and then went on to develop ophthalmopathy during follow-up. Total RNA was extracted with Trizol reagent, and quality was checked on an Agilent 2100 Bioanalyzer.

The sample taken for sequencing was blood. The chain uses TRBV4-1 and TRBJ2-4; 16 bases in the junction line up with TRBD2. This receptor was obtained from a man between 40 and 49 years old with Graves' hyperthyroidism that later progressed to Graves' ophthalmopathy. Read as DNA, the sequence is TGCGCCAGCAGCCCGGGACTAGCGGGAGGGAGGGCCAAAAACATTCAGTACTTC. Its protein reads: CASSPGLAGGRAKNIQYF.